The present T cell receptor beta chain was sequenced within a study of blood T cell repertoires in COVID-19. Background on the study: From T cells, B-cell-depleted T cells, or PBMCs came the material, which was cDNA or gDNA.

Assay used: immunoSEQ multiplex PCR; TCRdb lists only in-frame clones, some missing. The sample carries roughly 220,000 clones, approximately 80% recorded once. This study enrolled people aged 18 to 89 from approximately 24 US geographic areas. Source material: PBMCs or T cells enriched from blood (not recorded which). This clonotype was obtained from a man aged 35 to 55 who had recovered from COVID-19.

The CDR3, as DNA: TGCGCCAGCAGTGAGGGAAATGAAAAACTGTTTTTT. The encoded protein is CASSEGNEKLFF. The V and J genes are TRBV5-1 and TRBJ1-4; D remains ambiguous. Germline CDR1 reads SGHRS; CDR2 reads YFSETQ. V shed 5 bases and J shed 5 bases, with 7 bases lying between them. This CDR3 is built from 12 residues.